What follows is one T cell receptor beta chain and its context. The data were obtained in a study of PD-L1 blockade in urothelial cancer. The data were produced by immunoSEQ multiplex PCR, yet TCRdb's version contains in-frame clones alone and is incomplete. Of tens of thousands of clones in the sample, about 85% are singletons; the top ten hold 2.6%. Losses at the gene ends were 0 bases for V and 3 bases for J; bases not matched to a gene: 5. The CDR3 has 17 residues. From germline, CDR1 is SGHTS and CDR2 YDEGEE. The time point was: peripheral blood 6 weeks after treatment start. V is TRBV5-8 and J is TRBJ2-1; 11 nucleotides align to TRBD2. The clonotype was recovered from a man in his 70s with urothelial cancer. Source: PBMCs, taken around atezolizumab (anti-PD-L1) treatment. The CDR3 bases are TGTGCCAGCAGCTTGGCCCAAACTAGCGGGAGCTACAATGAGCAGTTCTTC. Translated, it gives CASSLAQTSGSYNEQFF.